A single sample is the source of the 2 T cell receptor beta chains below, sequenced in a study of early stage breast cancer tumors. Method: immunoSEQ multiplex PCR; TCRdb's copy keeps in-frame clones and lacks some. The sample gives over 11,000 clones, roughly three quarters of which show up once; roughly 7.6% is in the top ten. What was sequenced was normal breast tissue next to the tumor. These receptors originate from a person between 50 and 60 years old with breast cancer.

The CDR3 nucleotides read TGTGCCAGCAGCTTAGCCTGGGGCAGCACAGATACGCAGTATTTT. Its translation is CASSLAWGSTDTQYF. The chain combines TRBV7-2 with TRBJ2-3; perhaps TRBD1 as D (5 bases). V was pared by 0 bases and J by 0 bases, with 7 bases between. Germline V CDR1 and CDR2: SGHTA, FQGNSA. This CDR3 is 15 amino acids long. Looking up the rest from reference TRBV7-2 and TRBJ2-3 gives the full variable domain: GAGVSQSPSNKVTEKGKDVELRCDPISGHTALYWYRQSLGQGLEFLIYFQGNSAPDKSGLPSDRFSAERTGGSVSTLTIQRTQQEDSAVYLCASSLAWGSTDTQYFGPGTRLTVL.

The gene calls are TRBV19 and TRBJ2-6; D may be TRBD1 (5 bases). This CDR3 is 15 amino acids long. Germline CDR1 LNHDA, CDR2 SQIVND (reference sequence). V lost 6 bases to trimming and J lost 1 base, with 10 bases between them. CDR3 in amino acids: CASSQKGSGANVLTF. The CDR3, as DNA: TGTGCCAGTAGCCAGAAGGGGTCTGGGGCCAACGTCCTGACTTTC.